These 27 T cell receptor beta chains originate from one sample sequenced in a study of response to subunit inactivated influenza vaccine (dated by TCRdb to 2016 to 2019). The library was obtained by RT-PCR. These reads were obtained on an Illumina HiSeq 2500. TCRdb passed the public sequencing reads through fastp at Q25 and MiXCR, retaining productive beta sequences. Every distinct CDR3 protein forms one entry, paired with its most common genes and DNA. In all, the sample holds 860,000 or so distinct CDR3 sequences, and around 20% of those were seen once. Jointly, the top ten make up around 9.6% of the sample. The sequenced sample was PBMCs from blood, obtained 4 to 6 days after vaccination. The receptors stem from a man aged 50 to 60 who received an inactivated influenza vaccine. Donor details come from another sample of the same person, matched by shared clones.

V and J are TRBV20-1 and TRBJ2-3; D perhaps matches TRBD2 (7 bases). Germline loops: CDR1 DFQATT, CDR2 SNEGSKA (reference sequence). V was shortened by 6 bases and J by 6 bases, with 25 bases between the two germline ends. The CDR3 contains 16 residues. CDR3: CSARPPRGGPVDTQYF. The CDR3 DNA follows: TGCAGTGCACGCCCCCCGAGGGGGGGGCCTGTCGATACGCAGTATTTT.

The V gene is TRBV6-4, the J gene TRBJ1-2; D unresolved. Germline assignment: CDR1 MRHNA and CDR2 SNTAGT. The CDR3 length is 15 residues. V was shortened by 0 bases and J by 6 bases, with 14 bases between the two germline ends. This CDR3 reads CASSDSPTGLDGYTF. The CDR3 bases are TGTGCCAGCAGTGACTCCCCTACGGGATTGGATGGCTACACCTTC.

This clonotype was counted many times. V usage is TRBV4-1 and J usage is TRBJ1-2; D not certain. The CDR3 contains 15 residues. Trimming cost V 5 bases and J 2 bases, with 15 bases left between them. CDR1 is MGHRA, CDR2 YSYEKL, per germline. The CDR3 spells CASSFPGGINYGYTF. As DNA, the CDR3 is TGCGCCAGCAGCTTCCCGGGAGGAATCAACTATGGCTACACCTTC.

As concerns this clonotype: An end of the junction does not agree with germline; a read error may underlie this. This rearrangement joins TRBV7-3 to TRBJ2-1, with TRBD1 as a possible D gene (6 bases). This CDR3 spans 18 amino acids. CDR1 and CDR2 (germline): SGHTA, FQGTGA. The CDR3 region is CASSSAGTQLGTGNEQFF. CDR3 coding DNA: TGTGCTAGCAGCTCAGCCGGGACACAACTCGGGACCGGCAATGAGCAGTTCTTC.

In this sample, this clonotype turned up a few times. J is TRBJ1-1 and V is TRBV20-1; D perhaps matches TRBD1 (5 bases). The germline gives CDR1 DFQATT, CDR2 SNEGSKA (reference sequence). The ends were cut back, 1 base at V and 2 bases at J, with 11 bases in the middle. The CDR3 extends over 14 amino acids. The CDR3 DNA sequence: TGCAGTGCTAGAGTAAGGGGTTTCAACACTGAAGCTTTCTTT. Amino acids: CSARVRGFNTEAFF.

The chain combines TRBV5-1 with TRBJ1-3; possible D gene TRBD1, 5 bases. V was clipped by 4 bases and J by 1 base, with 15 bases between them. The CDR3 contains 16 residues. The V gene's germline CDR1 is SGHRS and CDR2 YFSETQ. The DNA for the CDR3 is TGCGCCAGCAGCCCCCAGGGAAGTGGTTCTGGAAACACCATATATTTT. It yields the protein CASSPQGSGSGNTIYF. Full variable domain (outside the CDR3, taken from reference TRBV5-1 and TRBJ1-3): KAGVTQTPRYLIKTRGQQVTLSCSPISGHRSVSWYQQTPGQGLQFLFEYFSETQRNKGNFPGRFSGRQFSNSRSEMNVSTLELGDSALYLCASSPQGSGSGNTIYFGEGSWLTVV.

The chain links TRBV7-3 to TRBJ2-3, with D unresolved. Germline V gene sequence: CDR1 SGHTA, CDR2 FQGTGA. The germline V and J ends were trimmed by 1 base and 3 bases, with 8 bases remaining between them. The CDR3 has 14 residues. In nucleotides, the CDR3 is TGTGCCAGCAGCTTAATGGACGCGACAGATACGCAGTATTTT. This sequence encodes CASSLMDATDTQYF.

This clonotype was counted between two and nine times. This sequence joins TRBV7-8 and TRBJ2-7; 10 nucleotides align to TRBD1. The CDR3 has 14 amino acids. Germline V gene lookup returns CDR1 SGHVS and CDR2 FQNEAQ. The trim removed 4 bases at V and 6 bases at J, leaving 6 bases unmatched. Here the CDR3 reads CASSSQRTGGEQYF. The CDR3 DNA sequence: TGTGCCAGCAGCTCACAGAGGACAGGGGGCGAGCAGTACTTC.

This clonotype has a count of ten or more. The chain links TRBV20-1 to TRBJ2-2; TRBD2 might be the D (6 bases). V lost 3 bases and J lost 4, with 18 bases in between. The CDR3 is made up of 16 amino acids. Germline CDR1 and CDR2: DFQATT and SNEGSKA (reference sequence). CDR3 sequence: CSASGSPERSTGELFF. CDR3 coding DNA: TGCAGTGCTAGCGGGAGTCCCGAAAGGAGCACCGGGGAGCTGTTTTTT.

The V gene is TRBV4-3, the J gene TRBJ2-2; 9 nucleotides line up with TRBD1. Germline assignment: CDR1 LGHNA and CDR2 YSLEER. With V trimmed by 0 bases and J by 4 bases, 0 bases remained unmatched. This CDR3 is 15 amino acids long. The CDR3 DNA sequence: TGCGCCAGCAGCCAAGAGGGACAGGGCACCGGGGAGCTGTTTTTT. Amino acid sequence: CASSQEGQGTGELFF.

The chain couples TRBV27 to TRBJ2-7, with D possibly being TRBD1 or TRBD2 (5 bases each). The germline CDR1 and CDR2 sequences are MNHEY and SMNVEV (reference sequence). This CDR3 is built from 16 residues. V was pared by 7 bases and J by 4 bases, with 23 bases between. Here the CDR3 DNA reads TGTGCCAGCAAAGGGGCGGCGGCAGTGGGACCATACGAGCAGTACTTC. Its translation is CASKGAAAVGPYEQYF.

This clonotype was detected a few times. The chain combines TRBV5-1 with TRBJ2-5, with D perhaps being TRBD1 or TRBD2 (5 bases each). V was cut by 0 bases and J by 1 base, with 10 bases left in between. The CDR3 is 15 residues long. From germline, CDR1 is SGHRS and CDR2 YFSETQ. CDR3 sequence: CASSLVPGPQETQYF. DNA for the CDR3: TGCGCCAGCAGCTTGGTGCCGGGACCCCAAGAGACCCAGTACTTC.

The chain carries TRBV15 and TRBJ2-7; D gene unclear. V shed 0 bases and J shed 6 bases, with 6 bases lying between them. CDR3 size: 12 residues. Germline lookup yields CDR1 LNHNV and CDR2 YYDKDF (reference sequence). The chain's CDR3 is CATSRDWFEQYF. The CDR3 nucleotides are TGTGCCACCAGCAGAGATTGGTTCGAGCAGTACTTC.

In its sample, this clonotype was seen a few times. V is TRBV7-2 and J is TRBJ2-1, with D possibly TRBD2 on 6 matching bases. CDR1 and CDR2 (germline): SGHTA, FQGNSA. Trimming left V 5 bases short and J 0 bases short, with 11 bases between. This CDR3 region has 15 residues. CDR3 sequence reads: CASSPGLPSYNEQFF. The CDR3 DNA follows: TGTGCCAGCAGCCCGGGACTCCCCTCCTACAATGAGCAGTTCTTC.

This sequence joins TRBV7-2 and TRBJ2-7; the D gene is possibly TRBD1 (5 bases). Germline loops: CDR1 SGHTA, CDR2 FQGNSA. This CDR3 is built from 15 residues. Trimming removed 1 base at V and 5 bases at J, with 15 bases between. CDR3 sequence reads: CASSLVYGASNEQYF. CDR3 nucleotide sequence: TGTGCCAGCAGCTTAGTATATGGGGCTTCCAACGAGCAGTACTTC.

This clonotype was observed a few times. V gene TRBV6-5 combines with J gene TRBJ2-7, with TRBD1 matching over 10 bases. The V segment lost 4 bases and the J segment 10 bases; nucleotides outside the gene matches: 4. CDR1 and CDR2 (germline): MNHEY, SVGAGI. There are 12 residues in the CDR3. The CDR3 loop reads CASSLGTGVQYF. The CDR3 DNA is TGTGCCAGCAGTTTGGGGACAGGGGTTCAGTACTTC.

This clonotype was observed a few times. This rearrangement joins TRBV6-1 to TRBJ1-1; D ambiguous. The CDR3 loop spans 13 amino acids. Trimming pared 2 bases from V and 5 bases from J, leaving 9 bases between. Germline V gene data show CDR1 as MNHNS and CDR2 as SASEGT. This CDR3 reads CASSESGRTEAFF. The CDR3 DNA reads as TGTGCCAGCAGTGAATCCGGGAGGACTGAAGCTTTCTTT.

This clonotype was seen only a few times. V usage is TRBV30 and J usage is TRBJ2-4; D is unresolved. Germline V gene lookup returns CDR1 GTSNPN and CDR2 SVGIG (reference sequence). The length of the CDR3 is 14 residues. V lost 2 bases, J lost 0 bases, and 8 bases lay in between. The CDR3 DNA reads as TGTGCCTGGAGTAACAGACTAGCCAAAAACATTCAGTACTTC. Translation gives CAWSNRLAKNIQYF.

This chain links TRBV5-5 with TRBJ2-7, with D perhaps TRBD1 (6 bases). The CDR3 length is 15 residues. The V gene's germline CDR1 is SGHKS and CDR2 YYEKEE (reference sequence). Trimming pared 4 bases from V and 2 bases from J, leaving 16 bases between. In nucleotides, the CDR3 is TGTGCCAGCAGCCCCAACAGGGTGGGGGCCTACGAGCAGTACTTC. It encodes CASSPNRVGAYEQYF.

The chain recombines TRBV3-1 with TRBJ1-5; D not resolved. V was cut by 0 bases and J by 15 bases, with 12 bases left in between. The length of the CDR3 is 12 residues. Germline-derived CDR1 and CDR2 are LGHDT and YNNKEL (reference sequence). CDR3 protein: CASSQDKRNLHF. Written as DNA, the CDR3 is TGTGCCAGCAGCCAAGATAAGCGGAACTTGCATTTT.

The V call is TRBV27, the J call TRBJ2-5; D gene ambiguous. The CDR3 loop spans 14 amino acids. Trimming left V 5 bases short and J 4 bases short, with 14 bases between. CDR1 is MNHEY, CDR2 SMNVEV, per germline (reference sequence). This CDR3 is CASSTDRRGETQYF. DNA of the CDR3: TGTGCCAGCAGTACGGATCGTCGAGGAGAGACCCAGTACTTC.

This clonotype showed up many times. The chain links TRBV10-3 to TRBJ2-3; TRBD2 agrees at 9 bases. The CDR3 extends over 14 amino acids. Germline-derived CDR1 and CDR2 are ENHRY and SYGVKD. V shed 6 bases, J shed 3 bases, and the junction held 4 bases outside the gene matches. CDR3: CAIRPRGGTDTQYF. The CDR3 nucleotides read TGTGCCATCAGGCCGCGGGGGGGAACAGATACGCAGTATTTT.

In this sample, this clonotype turned up many times. The V gene is TRBV11-2, the J gene TRBJ2-3; TRBD2 aligns across 11 bases. Trimming took 5 bases from V and 0 from J; bases not matched to a gene: 10. CDR3 length: 18 amino acids. Germline CDR1 and CDR2: SGHAT and FQNNGV. CDR3 coding DNA: TGTGCCAGCAGCCCGCAAACCCGGACTAGCGGGAGCACAGATACGCAGTATTTT. This gives the protein CASSPQTRTSGSTDTQYF.

This clonotype was observed at least ten times. The chain couples TRBV29-1 to TRBJ1-1; D unresolved. V dropped 1 base and J dropped 6 bases, with 12 bases sitting between them. The CDR3 spans 13 residues. Germline V lookup: CDR1 SQVTM, CDR2 ANQGSEA. The CDR3 DNA is TGCAGCGTTGAAGGGAGGCAGAGAGCTGAAGCTTTCTTT. This sequence encodes CSVEGRQRAEAFF.

There are a few counts of this clonotype. The chain uses TRBV11-1 and TRBJ2-1, with D possibly being TRBD1 (6 bases). With 5 bases removed from V and 4 bases from J, the gap between germline ends came to 24 bases. Germline V CDR1 and CDR2: SGHAT, FQDESV (reference sequence). This CDR3 has 18 residues. In nucleotides, the CDR3 is TGTGCCAGCAGCACCCCTCGGCGGAGGACAGCCTTGTACAATGAGCAGTTCTTC. Translated: CASSTPRRRTALYNEQFF.

This clonotype was observed a handful of times. J is TRBJ2-3 and V is TRBV24-1, with a tentative D call TRBD2 (6 bases). Germline assignment: CDR1 KGHDR and CDR2 SFDVKD. With 6 bases removed from V and 2 bases from J, the gap between germline ends came to 14 bases. There are 15 residues in the CDR3. The chain's CDR3 is CATSLADGATDTQYF. The CDR3 DNA reads TGTGCCACCAGTTTAGCGGATGGGGCCACAGATACGCAGTATTTT.

This clonotype was picked up a small number of times. CDR3 sequence: CASTLRGSSYEQYF. DNA for the CDR3: TGTGCCAGCACTCTAAGGGGAAGTTCCTACGAGCAGTACTTC. V is TRBV7-2 and J is TRBJ2-7; possibly TRBD1 for D (5 bases). CDR1 is SGHTA, CDR2 FQGNSA, per germline. V gave up 7 bases and J gave up 1 base, with 14 bases separating them. This CDR3 spans 14 amino acids.